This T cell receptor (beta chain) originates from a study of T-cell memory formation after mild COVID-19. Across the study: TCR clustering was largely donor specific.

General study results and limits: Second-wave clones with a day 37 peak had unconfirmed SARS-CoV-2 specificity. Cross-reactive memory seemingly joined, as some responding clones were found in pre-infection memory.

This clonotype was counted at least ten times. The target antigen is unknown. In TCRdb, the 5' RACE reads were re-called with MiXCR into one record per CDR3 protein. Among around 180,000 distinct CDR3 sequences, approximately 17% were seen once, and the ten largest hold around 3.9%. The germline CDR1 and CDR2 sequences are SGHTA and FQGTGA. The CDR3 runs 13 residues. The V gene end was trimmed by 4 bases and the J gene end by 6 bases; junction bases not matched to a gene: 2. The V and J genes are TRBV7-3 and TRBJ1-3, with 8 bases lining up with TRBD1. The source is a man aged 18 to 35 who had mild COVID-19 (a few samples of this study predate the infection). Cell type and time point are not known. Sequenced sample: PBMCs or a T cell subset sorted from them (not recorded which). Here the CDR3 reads CASSSDRENTIYF. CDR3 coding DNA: TGTGCCAGCAGCTCGGACAGGGAAAACACCATATATTTT.